The source of this T cell receptor beta chain is a study of identical twins (TCRdb year 2016). The study in broad terms: To test whether fetal clonotypes persist, the study used deep sequencing on TCR alpha and beta repertoires from monozygotic twins, unrelated adults of various ages, and cord blood. To rule out contamination, replicate twin experiments were performed at different times with different library preparation protocols. The paper's findings and limits, for the study overall: Recombination models systematically underestimated out-of-frame TCR alpha sharing in monozygotic twins but agreed with sharing between unrelated individuals. Invariant T cells such as MAIT and iNKT could partly confound zero-insertion analyses, though diverse VJ usage argued against this for most clonotypes. The excess sharing between twins in beta out-of-frame sequences was weaker because fewer shared sequences reduced the signal-to-noise ratio. Compared with coincidental sharing between unrelated individuals, out-of-frame TCR alpha sequences shared between twins showed an excess of sequences with low generation probability. Because the same donors could not be followed over many years, the conclusions depended on cross-sectional statistical analysis. Fewer insertions were carried by abundant cord blood beta clonotypes, a similar but weaker trend appeared in young adult naive repertoires, and no such trend appeared in memory repertoires.

Worth noting for this clonotype: Its binding antigen is unknown. There are no base qualities to consult, and no much larger clone falls within one base.

Only healthy Caucasian donors were included. The twin cohort consisted of three pairs of female monozygotic twins, all aged roughly 18 to 30 years. Miltenyi CD45RO+ enrichment and human naive T-cell isolation kits were used to isolate memory (CD45RO+) and naive T cells from PBMC. Libraries were constructed by 5' RACE. TCRdb names Illumina HiSeq 2000 as the instrument used. Template switching added a universal primer binding site, and the final cDNA carried a unique molecular identifier that allowed TCR cDNA molecules to be counted accurately. Specific primers in the conserved constant-segment region were used to synthesize first-strand cDNA for the TCR alpha and beta chains. To control for contamination, every cDNA library was double barcoded, receiving both a SMART-Mk sample barcode and Illumina barcodes. Two successive PCR steps introduced TruSeq adapter sequences along with Illumina sample barcodes. The TCR alpha and beta cDNA libraries were sequenced on the Illumina HiSeq platform using custom primers. The authors' pipeline ran thus. MiGEC was used to process raw reads and extract unique molecular identifiers, and MiXCR was used to find CDR3 positions. Recombination models were inferred per individual with the repgenHMM and IGoR tools using an EM algorithm. The tcR package in R was used for shared clonotype analysis, with sharing normalized by the product of cloneset sizes. To study raw recombination without the effects of thymic and clonal selection, out-of-frame nonproductive sequences were analyzed. TCRdb trimmed the raw reads at Q25, called clones with MiXCR and kept productive beta chains. Rows merge per CDR3 protein into single entries with the most common DNA and genes. TCRdb assigned the V and J calls; the authors' analysis was not used. This sample lists 200,000 to 250,000 distinct CDR3 sequences; about 13% were detected once. The ten biggest clones cover roughly 4.2% of the sample.

CDR1 and CDR2 were assigned from the germline V gene (reference sequence) as SEHNR and FQNEAQ. The junction shows trimming of 2 bases on V and 2 bases on J, plus 8 bases between the germline ends. Spanning cysteine to phenylalanine, the CDR3 consists of 14 amino acids. Solely the CDR3 DNA is kept, with 42 bases framed from the first base. This sample was shared with a second study, whose subject was yellow fever vaccine responses in identical twins. The second paper states: According to the authors, in identical twins the way T cells responded to vaccination appeared partly convergent and partly personalized. In the study, vaccine-responding T cell clones were precisely tracked in identical twins.

Input material: memory (CD45RO+) T cells sorted from blood. The sample's cell subset or site, from its label and the paper: CD45RO+ enriched T cells. The source of this sequence is a young woman in good health. This chain joins TRBV7-9 to TRBJ2-3; no D gene can be assigned with confidence. Here is the DNA: TGTGCCAGCAGCTTACGCGTGGCCACAGATACGCAGTATTTT. Its protein is CASSLRVATDTQYF. Reference TRBV7-9 and TRBJ2-3 proteins supply the regions before and after the CDR3; the full variable domain is: DTGVSQNPRHKITKRGQNVTFRCDPISEHNRLYWYRQTLGQGPEFLTYFQNEAQLEKSRLLSDRFSAERPKGSFSTLEIQRTEQGDSAMYLCASSLRVATDTQYFGPGTRLTVL.